Below are 18 T cell receptor beta chains sequenced from a single sample in a study of tumor-infiltrating lymphocytes in primary liver carcinoma. Co-extraction of RNA and DNA was performed on roughly 20-34 mg of unsorted bulk tissue. Synthesis of TCR beta cDNA was carried out from 500 ng total RNA with a constant-region primer. Researchers made the TCR beta libraries by running three nested multiplex PCR rounds with slightly modified ARM-PCR. Two initial PCR rounds of about 11 cycles each paired TRBV1-TRBV30 forward primers with a C-beta reverse primer. TCRdb fed the multiplex PCR reads into MiXCR, producing one record per CDR3 protein. Here the sample spans 50,000 to 65,000 distinct CDR3 sequences, 71% being singletons. Input material: liver tumor tissue from sampling region 4. Regarding subset: tumor region T4, right-lateral pole. These receptors originate from a man aged 35 to 55 with primary liver carcinoma and hepatitis B virus infection.

V usage is TRBV10-2 and J usage is TRBJ1-1; 11 positions agree with TRBD1. Trimming removed 8 bases from V and 1 base from J; junction bases left unmatched: 3. CDR3 size: 14 residues. Germline assignment: CDR1 WSHSY and CDR2 SAAADI. Written as DNA, the CDR3 is TGCGCCAGCGGACAGGGGGCAGCGAACACTGAAGCTTTCTTT. Encoded protein: CASGQGAANTEAFF.

A remark on this clonotype: At one end, the junction sequence differs from germline, possibly due to a read error. The chain combines TRBV6-5 with TRBJ2-1; D gene unclear. The CDR3 covers 13 residues. CDR1 MNHEY and CDR2 SVGAGI come from the germline V gene. Here the CDR3 DNA reads TGTGCCAGTAGTTCCGGCCCTTACAATGAGGAGTTCTTC. Translated, it gives CASSSGPYNEEFF.

A note on this clonotype: This could be a read error, since a much larger clone is one nucleotide away. This sequence joins TRBV11-2 and TRBJ2-6, with 8 bases aligning to TRBD1. The CDR3 runs 15 residues. The germline gives CDR1 SGHAT, CDR2 FQNNGV. The CDR3 loop reads CASSLDRAGANDLIF. DNA for the CDR3: TGTGCCAGCAGCTTGGACAGGGCTGGGGCCAACGACCTGATTTTC.

Points on this clonotype: Germline and junction disagree at one end, which may indicate a read error. The chain employs TRBV29-1 and TRBJ1-2; 9 bases agree with TRBD1. From germline, CDR1 is SQVTM and CDR2 ANQGSEA. The CDR3 is 12 residues long. CDR3 in DNA: TGCAACGTTGCGGGACAGGGATATGGCTACACCTTC. Translated: CNVAGQGYGYTF.

As concerns this clonotype: This may be a read error: a much more frequent sequence differs by one nucleotide. The chain combines TRBV7-3 with TRBJ1-1; D unclear. With 4 bases removed from V and 9 bases from J, the gap between germline ends came to 18 bases. The germline CDR1 and CDR2 sequences are SGHTA and FQGTGA. This CDR3 is built from 14 residues. The CDR3 loop reads CASSSGRGSTKAFF. CDR3 sequence (DNA): TGTGCCAGCAGCTCCGGTCGCGGGTCTACTAAAGCTTTCTTT.

This chain links TRBV28 with TRBJ1-4, with D possibly matching TRBD1 (6 bases). CDR1 and CDR2 (germline): MDHEN, SYDVKM. The CDR3 loop spans 12 amino acids. Trimming took off 6 bases at V and 10 bases at J, with 12 bases between the two ends. This CDR3 is CASSPPRGKLFF. CDR3 DNA sequence: TGTGCCAGCAGCCCACCCAGGGGAAAACTGTTTTTT.

V is TRBV6-1 and J is TRBJ2-3, with D tentatively TRBD1 (5 bases). Germline V lookup: CDR1 MNHNS, CDR2 SASEGT. The length of the CDR3 is 15 residues. The CDR3 DNA reads TGTACCGCAGGCCCCACTGGGGCGATGACAGATACGCAGTATTTT. This codes for CTAGPTGAMTDTQYF.

The gene calls are TRBV10-3 and TRBJ2-3, with D perhaps given as TRBD1 or TRBD2 (6 bases each). The CDR3 length is 15 residues. V lost 5 bases, J lost 3 bases, and 15 bases lay in between. Germline V lookup: CDR1 ENHRY, CDR2 SYGVKD. The chain's CDR3 is CAISTGHGGTDTQYF. In DNA, the CDR3 is TGTGCCATCAGTACGGGACACGGGGGAACAGATACGCAGTATTTT.

Of note for this clonotype: Germline and junction disagree at one end, which may indicate a read error. The rearrangement joins TRBV11-2 to TRBJ2-5; 8 bases agree with TRBD2. Germline CDR1 is SGHAT and CDR2 is FQNNGV. The CDR3 runs 18 residues. CDR3 amino acids: CASSLDPCSSGRGETQYF. CDR3 sequence (DNA): TGTGCCAGTAGCTTAGATCCGTGTTCCAGCGGGAGAGGAGAGACCCAGTACTTC.

This clonotype came up many times. V and J are TRBV4-3 and TRBJ2-3; D is uncertain. V lost 2 bases to trimming and J lost 2 bases, with 8 bases between them. CDR1 is LGHNA, CDR2 YSLEER, per germline. This CDR3 spans 14 amino acids. The CDR3 spells CASSQRAFTDTQYF. The CDR3 region has the DNA TGCGCCAGCAGCCAACGGGCTTTCACAGATACGCAGTATTTT.

This clonotype showed up many times. CDR3 amino acids: CASGGTGRNYEQYF. The CDR3 nucleotides are TGTGCCAGCGGGGGGACTGGCCGAAACTACGAGCAGTACTTC. V gene TRBV2 combines with J gene TRBJ2-7, with D maybe TRBD2 (6 bases). Deletions cut 8 bases from V and 3 bases from J, with 17 bases between. Germline CDR1 is SNHLY and CDR2 is FYNNEI. The CDR3 is made up of 14 amino acids.

This clonotype was seen a few times. A much larger clone lies one base from this, so it may be a read error. This chain uses TRBV29-1 with TRBJ2-7, with D possibly called TRBD1 or TRBD2 (5 bases each). The length of the CDR3 is 15 residues. CDR1 is SQVTM and CDR2 is ANQGSEA in the germline V gene. V dropped 8 bases and J dropped 2 bases, with 22 bases sitting between them. The CDR3 sequence: CSIASGWGMPYEQYF. CDR3 sequence (DNA): TGCAGCATTGCGAGTGGATGGGGGATGCCCTACGAGCAGTACTTC.

The chain employs TRBV11-2 and TRBJ2-6; the D gene could be TRBD1 or TRBD2 (5 bases each). Germline V CDR1 and CDR2: SGHAT, FQNNGV. The length of the CDR3 is 16 residues. Trimming removed 6 bases from V and 6 bases from J, with 18 bases in between. DNA for the CDR3: TGTGCCAGCAGTTCGGGGACGGGGCCTGAGGCCAACGTCCTGACTTTC. Its translation: CASSSGTGPEANVLTF.

This clonotype was observed a single time. A junction end diverges from the germline sequence, so it may reflect a read error. The chain uses TRBV11-2 and TRBJ1-1; TRBD1 is a possible D gene (6 bases). The CDR3 has 16 residues. CDR1 is SGHAT and CDR2 is FQNNGV in the germline V gene. In DNA, the CDR3 is TGTACCAGCAGCCGAAGTAGGGCAGGGGTCTTCACTGAAGCTTCCTTT. Its translation: CTSSRSRAGVFTEASF.

The rearrangement uses TRBV29-1 and TRBJ1-1; a possible D gene is TRBD1 (5 bases). CDR1 SQVTM and CDR2 ANQGSEA come from the germline V gene. V was pared by 8 bases and J by 5 bases, with 18 bases between. The CDR3 is 13 amino acids. CDR3 protein: CSSTGGSKTEAFF. CDR3 sequence (DNA): TGCAGCTCCACGGGGGGGTCAAAAACTGAAGCTTTCTTT.

With regard to this clonotype: The DNA is left out, because the CDR3 cannot be placed on it with certainty; the CDR3 is given as TCRdb lists it. This sequence joins TRBV29-1 and TRBJ2-2; no check of the table's D call, TRBD2, against the DNA was made. The length of the CDR3 is 13 amino acids, counting both ends. Looked up from germline, CDR1 is SQVTM and CDR2 is ANQGSEA. CDR3 sequence: CRVPRGASGSCFF.

About this clonotype itself: At one boundary the junction diverges from the germline segment, which might be a read error. The chain combines TRBV12-3 or TRBV12-4 with TRBJ2-7; TRBD2 matches 8 bases. The CDR3 sequence is 19 residues long. CDR3 protein: CASSFPRVKRERLSYEQYF. CDR3 DNA: TGTGCCAGCAGTTTCCCAAGGGTGAAGCGGGAGCGTTTATCCTACGAGCAATACTTC.

In its sample, this clonotype was seen once. The rearrangement uses TRBV4-1 and TRBJ2-1; D is unresolved. V was cut by 4 bases and J by 16 bases, with 26 bases left in between. The CDR3 contains 15 residues. In germline, CDR1 is MGHRA, CDR2 YSYEKL. The CDR3 protein is CASSPLGNINNGHFF. CDR3 sequence (DNA): TGCGCCAGCAGCCCGCTCGGAAACATCAACAATGGGCACTTCTTC.